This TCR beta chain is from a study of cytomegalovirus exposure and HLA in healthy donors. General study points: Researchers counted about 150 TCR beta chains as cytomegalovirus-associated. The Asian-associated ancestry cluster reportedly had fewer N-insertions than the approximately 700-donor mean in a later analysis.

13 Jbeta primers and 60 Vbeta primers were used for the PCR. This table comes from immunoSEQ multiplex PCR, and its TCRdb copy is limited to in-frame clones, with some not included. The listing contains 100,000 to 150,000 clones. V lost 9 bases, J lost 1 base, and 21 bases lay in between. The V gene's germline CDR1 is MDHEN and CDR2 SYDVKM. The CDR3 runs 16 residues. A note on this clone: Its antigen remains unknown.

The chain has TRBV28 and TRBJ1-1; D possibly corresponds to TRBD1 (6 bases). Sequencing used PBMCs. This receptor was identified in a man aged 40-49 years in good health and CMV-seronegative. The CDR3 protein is CASESGGRIRNTEAFF. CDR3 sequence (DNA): TGTGCCAGTGAAAGCGGGGGGCGTATCAGGAACACTGAAGCTTTCTTT.